The present T cell receptor beta chain was sequenced within a study of blood T cell repertoires in COVID-19. Study details: Some COVID-19 samples were acute and others convalescent; all came from the United States, Italy and Spain. Sample material is recorded as cDNA or gDNA derived from T cells, B-cell-depleted T cells, or PBMCs.

Germline V lookup: CDR1 MGHRA, CDR2 YSYEKL. The CDR3 sequence is 17 residues long. Trimming at V came to 1 base and at J to 1 base, leaving 7 bases not matched to a gene. Original handling: The assay estimated nucleated cells by amplifying reference gene primers. Assay: immunoSEQ multiplex PCR; the TCRdb copy retains only in-frame clones and omits some. Clone size and the V and J calls come from that table; the DNA yielded D and trimming. The sample lists roughly 50,000 clones; about 82% were seen once. The receptor was derived from an older woman with acute or convalescent COVID-19. The sequenced sample consisted of peripheral blood. The rearrangement uses TRBV4-1 and TRBJ2-1; the match to TRBD1 covers 7 bases. The CDR3 sequence: CASSQAPGTVSYNEQFF. In nucleotides, the CDR3 is TGCGCCAGCAGCCAAGCCCCCGGGACAGTATCCTACAATGAGCAGTTCTTC.